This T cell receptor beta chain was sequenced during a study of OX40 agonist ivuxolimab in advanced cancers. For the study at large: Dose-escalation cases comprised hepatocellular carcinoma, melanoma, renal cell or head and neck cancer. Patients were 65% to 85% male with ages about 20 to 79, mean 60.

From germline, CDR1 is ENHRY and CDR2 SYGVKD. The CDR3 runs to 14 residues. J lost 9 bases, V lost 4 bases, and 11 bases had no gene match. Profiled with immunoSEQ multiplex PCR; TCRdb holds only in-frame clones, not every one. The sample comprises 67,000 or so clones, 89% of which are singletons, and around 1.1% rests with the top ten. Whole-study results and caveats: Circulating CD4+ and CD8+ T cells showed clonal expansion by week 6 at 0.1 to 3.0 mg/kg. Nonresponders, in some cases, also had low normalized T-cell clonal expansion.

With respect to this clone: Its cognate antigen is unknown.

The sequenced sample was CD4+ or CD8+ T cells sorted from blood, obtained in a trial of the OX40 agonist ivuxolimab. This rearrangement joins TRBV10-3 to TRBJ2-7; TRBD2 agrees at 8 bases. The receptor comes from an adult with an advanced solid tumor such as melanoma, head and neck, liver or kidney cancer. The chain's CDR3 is CAISGVSGDDGQYF. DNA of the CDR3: TGTGCCATCAGTGGGGTTAGCGGGGACGACGGGCAGTACTTC.